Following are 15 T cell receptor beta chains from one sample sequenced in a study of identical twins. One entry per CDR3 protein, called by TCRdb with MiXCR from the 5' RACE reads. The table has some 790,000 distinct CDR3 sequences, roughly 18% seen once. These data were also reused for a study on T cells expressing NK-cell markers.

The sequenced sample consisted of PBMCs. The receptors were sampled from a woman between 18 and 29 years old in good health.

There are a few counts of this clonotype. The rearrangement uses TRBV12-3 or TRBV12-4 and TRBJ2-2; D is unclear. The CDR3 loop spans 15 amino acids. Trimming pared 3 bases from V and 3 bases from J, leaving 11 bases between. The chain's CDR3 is CASSFQHRYTGELFF. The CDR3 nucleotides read TGTGCCAGCAGTTTCCAACATCGTTACACCGGGGAGCTGTTTTTT.

The DNA for the CDR3 is TGTGCCATCATAATAGCTAGCGGGGATGCCTACGAGCAGTACTTC. It translates to CAIIIASGDAYEQYF. The V gene is TRBV10-3, the J gene TRBJ2-7, with TRBD2 identical over 9 bases. This CDR3 is built from 15 residues. The J segment lost 2 bases and the V segment lost 7 bases, leaving 9 bases of the junction unmatched. The germline gives CDR1 ENHRY, CDR2 SYGVKD.

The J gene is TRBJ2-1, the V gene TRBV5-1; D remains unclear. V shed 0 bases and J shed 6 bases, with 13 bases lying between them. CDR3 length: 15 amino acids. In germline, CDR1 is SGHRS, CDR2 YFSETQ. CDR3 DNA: TGCGCCAGCAGCTTGGGAGGTAGTAAGAGCAATGAGCAGTTCTTC. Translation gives CASSLGGSKSNEQFF.

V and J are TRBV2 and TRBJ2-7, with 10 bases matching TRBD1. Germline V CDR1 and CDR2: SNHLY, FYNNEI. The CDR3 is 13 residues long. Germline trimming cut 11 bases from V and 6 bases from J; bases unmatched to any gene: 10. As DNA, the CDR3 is TGTGCCTCCGAGGGACAGGGGACTGGCGAGCAGTACTTC. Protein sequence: CASEGQGTGEQYF.

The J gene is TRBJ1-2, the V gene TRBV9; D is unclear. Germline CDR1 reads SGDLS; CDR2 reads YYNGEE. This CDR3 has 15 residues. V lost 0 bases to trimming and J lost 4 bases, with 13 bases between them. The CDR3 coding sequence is TGTGCCAGCAGCGTAGAGGTAACCCCAGGCTATGGCTACACCTTC. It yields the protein CASSVEVTPGYGYTF.

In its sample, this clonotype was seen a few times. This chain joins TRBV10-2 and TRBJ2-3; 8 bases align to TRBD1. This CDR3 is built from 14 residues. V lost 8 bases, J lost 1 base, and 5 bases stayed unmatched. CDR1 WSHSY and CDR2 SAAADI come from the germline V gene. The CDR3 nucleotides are TGCGCCAGCTCCAGGACAGGGCGCACAGATACGCAGTATTTT. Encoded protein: CASSRTGRTDTQYF.

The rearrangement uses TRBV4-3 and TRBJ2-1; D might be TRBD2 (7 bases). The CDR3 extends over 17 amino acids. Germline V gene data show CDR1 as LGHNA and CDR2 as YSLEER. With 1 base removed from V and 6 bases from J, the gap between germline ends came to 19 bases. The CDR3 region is CASSQAPGGRGGNEQFF. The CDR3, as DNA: TGCGCCAGCAGCCAAGCCCCCGGGGGGCGAGGCGGCAATGAGCAGTTCTTC.

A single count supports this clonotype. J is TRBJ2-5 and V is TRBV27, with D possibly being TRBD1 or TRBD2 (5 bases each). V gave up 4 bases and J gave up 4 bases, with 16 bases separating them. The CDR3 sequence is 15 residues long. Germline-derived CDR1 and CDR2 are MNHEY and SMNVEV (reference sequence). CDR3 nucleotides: TGTGCCAGCAGTTCCGGGGCACTACGAGGAGAGACCCAGTACTTC. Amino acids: CASSSGALRGETQYF.

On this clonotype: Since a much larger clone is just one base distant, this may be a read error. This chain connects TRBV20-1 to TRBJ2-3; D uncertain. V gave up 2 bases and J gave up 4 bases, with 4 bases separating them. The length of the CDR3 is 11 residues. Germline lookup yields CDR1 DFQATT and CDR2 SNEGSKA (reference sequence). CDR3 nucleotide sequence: TGCAGTGCTAGAAGCCCAGATACGCAGTATTTT. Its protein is CSARSPDTQYF.

CDR3 sequence: CASSSRQGSGNEQYF. The CDR3 DNA sequence: TGTGCCAGCAGCTCGCGACAGGGGTCGGGGAACGAGCAGTACTTC. The J gene is TRBJ2-7, the V gene TRBV9, with 8 bases fitting TRBD1. With 4 bases clipped from V and 5 bases from J, the junction kept 11 bases outside the gene matches. The CDR3 totals 15 residues. Per germline, CDR1 SGDLS and CDR2 YYNGEE.

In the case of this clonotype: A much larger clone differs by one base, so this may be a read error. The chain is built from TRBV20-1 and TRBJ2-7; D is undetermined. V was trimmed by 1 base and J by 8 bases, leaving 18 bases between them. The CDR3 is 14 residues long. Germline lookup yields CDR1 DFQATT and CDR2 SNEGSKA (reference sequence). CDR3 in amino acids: CSARAGGSFLKQYF. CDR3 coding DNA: TGCAGTGCTAGAGCGGGCGGCAGTTTTTTAAAGCAGTACTTC.

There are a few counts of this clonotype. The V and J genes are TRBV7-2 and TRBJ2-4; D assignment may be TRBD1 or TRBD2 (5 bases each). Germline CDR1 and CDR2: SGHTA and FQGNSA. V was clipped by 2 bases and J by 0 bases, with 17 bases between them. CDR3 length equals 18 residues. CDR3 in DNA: TGTGCCAGCAGCTTATCGTCCCGGGACGGATTAGCCAAAAACATTCAGTACTTC. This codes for CASSLSSRDGLAKNIQYF.

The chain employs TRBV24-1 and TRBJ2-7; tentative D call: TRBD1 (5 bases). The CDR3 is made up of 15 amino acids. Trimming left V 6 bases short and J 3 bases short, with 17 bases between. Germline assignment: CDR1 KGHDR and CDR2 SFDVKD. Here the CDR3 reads CATSRRQNTYYEQYF. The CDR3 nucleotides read TGTGCCACCAGTCGCAGACAGAATACGTACTACGAGCAGTACTTC.

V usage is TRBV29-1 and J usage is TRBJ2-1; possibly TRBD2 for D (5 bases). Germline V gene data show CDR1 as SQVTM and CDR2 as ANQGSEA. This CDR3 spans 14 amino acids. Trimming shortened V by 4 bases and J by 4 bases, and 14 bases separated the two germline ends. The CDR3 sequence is CSVVPRGPYNEQFF. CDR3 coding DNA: TGCAGCGTTGTCCCCCGAGGGCCTTACAATGAGCAGTTCTTC.

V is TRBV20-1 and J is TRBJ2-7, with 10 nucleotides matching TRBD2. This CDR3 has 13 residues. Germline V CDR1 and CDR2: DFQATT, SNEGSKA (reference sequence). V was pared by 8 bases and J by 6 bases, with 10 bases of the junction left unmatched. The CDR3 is CSSTLAGVPEQYF. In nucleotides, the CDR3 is TGCAGTTCTACTCTAGCGGGAGTACCCGAGCAGTACTTC.